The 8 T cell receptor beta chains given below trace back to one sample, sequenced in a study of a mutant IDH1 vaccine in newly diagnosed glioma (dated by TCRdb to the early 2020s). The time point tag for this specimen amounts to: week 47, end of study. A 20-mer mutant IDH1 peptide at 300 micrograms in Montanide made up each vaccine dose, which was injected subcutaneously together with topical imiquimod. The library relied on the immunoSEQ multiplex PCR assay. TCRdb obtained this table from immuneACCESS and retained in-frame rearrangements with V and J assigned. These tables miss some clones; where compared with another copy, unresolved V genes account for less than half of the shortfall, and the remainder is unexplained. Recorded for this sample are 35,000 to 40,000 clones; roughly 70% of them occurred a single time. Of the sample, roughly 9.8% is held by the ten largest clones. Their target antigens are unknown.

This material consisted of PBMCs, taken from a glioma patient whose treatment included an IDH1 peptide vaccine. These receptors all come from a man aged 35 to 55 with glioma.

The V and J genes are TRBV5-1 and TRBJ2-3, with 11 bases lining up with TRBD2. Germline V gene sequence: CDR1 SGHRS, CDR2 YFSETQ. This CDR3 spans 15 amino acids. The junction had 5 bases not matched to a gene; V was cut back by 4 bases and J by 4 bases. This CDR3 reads CASSQRLAGSDTQYF. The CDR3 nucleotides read TGCGCCAGCAGCCAGAGACTAGCGGGATCAGATACGCAGTATTTT.

The DNA for the CDR3 is TGTGCCACCAGCAGAGTGCTACAGGGTGCCTACGAGCAGTACTTC. Translated, it gives CATSRVLQGAYEQYF. J is TRBJ2-7 and V is TRBV15, with D possibly being TRBD1 (6 bases). Germline CDR1 and CDR2: LNHNV and YYDKDF (reference sequence). V was shortened by 1 base and J by 2 bases, with 12 bases between the two germline ends. The CDR3 is made up of 15 amino acids.

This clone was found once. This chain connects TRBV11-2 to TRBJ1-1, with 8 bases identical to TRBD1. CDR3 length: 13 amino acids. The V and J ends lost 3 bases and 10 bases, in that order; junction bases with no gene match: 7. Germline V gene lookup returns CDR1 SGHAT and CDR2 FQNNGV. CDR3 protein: CASSFTGGGPAFF. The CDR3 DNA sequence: TGTGCCAGCAGCTTCACAGGGGGGGGCCCAGCTTTCTTT.

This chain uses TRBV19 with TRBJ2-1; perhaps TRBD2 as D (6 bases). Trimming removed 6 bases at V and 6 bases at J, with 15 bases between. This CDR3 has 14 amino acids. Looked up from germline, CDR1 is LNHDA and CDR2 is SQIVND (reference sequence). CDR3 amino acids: CASRFSGESNEQFF. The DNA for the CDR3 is TGTGCCAGTAGGTTTTCGGGGGAGTCCAATGAGCAGTTCTTC.

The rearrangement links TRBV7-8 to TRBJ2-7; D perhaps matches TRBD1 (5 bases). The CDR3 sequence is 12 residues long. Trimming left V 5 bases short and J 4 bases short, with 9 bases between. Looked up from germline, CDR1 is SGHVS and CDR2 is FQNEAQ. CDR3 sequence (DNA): TGTGCCAGCAGCGATCAGGGATACGAGCAGTACTTC. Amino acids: CASSDQGYEQYF.

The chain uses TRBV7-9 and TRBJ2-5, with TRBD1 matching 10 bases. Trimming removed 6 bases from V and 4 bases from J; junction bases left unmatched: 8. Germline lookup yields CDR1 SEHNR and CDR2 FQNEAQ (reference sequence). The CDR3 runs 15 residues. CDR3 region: CASRPGQGETETQYF. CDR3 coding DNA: TGTGCCAGCAGGCCAGGACAGGGGGAGACAGAGACCCAGTACTTC. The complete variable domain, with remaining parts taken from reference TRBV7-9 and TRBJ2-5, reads DTGVSQNPRHKITKRGQNVTFRCDPISEHNRLYWYRQTLGQGPEFLTYFQNEAQLEKSRLLSDRFSAERPKGSFSTLEIQRTEQGDSAMYLCASRPGQGETETQYFGPGTRLLVL.

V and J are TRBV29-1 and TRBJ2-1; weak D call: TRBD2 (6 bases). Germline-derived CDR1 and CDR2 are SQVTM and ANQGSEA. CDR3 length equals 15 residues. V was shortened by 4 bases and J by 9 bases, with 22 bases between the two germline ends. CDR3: CSVAFMGAGRGEQFF. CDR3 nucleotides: TGCAGCGTTGCGTTTATGGGTGCAGGGCGGGGTGAGCAGTTCTTC.

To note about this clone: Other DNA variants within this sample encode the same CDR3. The CDR3 loop is CASSVAPGGDYGYTF. In nucleotides, the CDR3 is TGTGCCAGCAGCGTAGCTCCAGGGGGTGACTATGGCTACACCTTC. J is TRBJ1-2 and V is TRBV9; 7 positions match TRBD1. This CDR3 is built from 15 residues. The V segment lost 0 bases and the J segment 3 bases; nucleotides outside the gene matches: 5. CDR1 SGDLS and CDR2 YYNGEE come from the germline V gene.